The 26 T cell receptor beta chains presented below share a single source sample, sequenced in a study of cytomegalovirus exposure and HLA in healthy donors. Both 60 Vbeta primers and 13 Jbeta primers went into the PCR. Some clones are missing from TCRdb's copy, which holds only in-frame ones; the method was immunoSEQ multiplex PCR. This table holds 80,000 to 95,000 clones, 70% to 90% found once. Sequencing was carried out using PBMCs. These receptors all stem from a woman younger than 35 in good health and CMV-seropositive.

This clone appeared a single time. This chain links TRBV10-2 with TRBJ2-7; a possible D gene is TRBD2 (5 bases). Germline values: CDR1 WSHSY, CDR2 SAAADI. V dropped 4 bases and J dropped 6 bases, with 16 bases sitting between them. The CDR3 sequence is 14 residues long. The CDR3, as DNA: TGCGCCAGCAGTGGTAAACGGGAAGGAACCGAGCAGTACTTC. It codes for CASSGKREGTEQYF.

The chain uses TRBV6-5 and TRBJ1-5; perhaps TRBD1 as D (6 bases). Germline V gene data show CDR1 as MNHEY and CDR2 as SVGAGI. V lost 6 bases to trimming and J lost 5 bases, with 11 bases between them. The CDR3 loop spans 13 amino acids. In nucleotides, the CDR3 is TGTGCCAGCAGGAGGACAGTAGATCAGCCCCAGCATTTT. It is translated as CASRRTVDQPQHF.

The J gene is TRBJ2-3, the V gene TRBV6-1; 7 bases are a match to TRBD2. V gave up 5 bases and J gave up 6 bases; unmatched junction bases: 11. CDR3 size: 15 residues. CDR1 is MNHNS and CDR2 is SASEGT in the germline V gene. This CDR3 is CASSRVAGPWDTQYF. Written as DNA, the CDR3 is TGTGCCAGCAGTCGTGTAGCGGGTCCCTGGGATACGCAGTATTTT.

The chain has TRBV5-1 and TRBJ2-5, with 7 bases matching TRBD2. The tail of the sequence fits TRBJ2-7 better, so the J call may be wrong. The CDR3 consists of 15 residues. Germline V CDR1 and CDR2: SGHRS, YFSETQ. The CDR3 sequence is CASSLAGSEVYEQYF. The CDR3, as DNA: TGCGCCAGCAGCTTAGCGGGATCCGAGGTCTACGAGCAGTACTTC.

Only one count was recorded for this clone. V gene TRBV30 combines with J gene TRBJ1-1; a weak D match, TRBD1 (6 bases). V was pared by 2 bases and J by 5 bases, with 12 bases between. The CDR3 loop spans 13 amino acids. Germline assignment: CDR1 GTSNPN and CDR2 SVGIG (reference sequence). The CDR3 region is CAWSWRQETEAFF. The CDR3 DNA sequence: TGTGCCTGGAGTTGGAGACAGGAAACTGAAGCTTTCTTT. The full variable domain, in which reference TRBV30 and TRBJ1-1 provide the parts outside the CDR3, is SQTIHQWPATLVQPVGSPLSLECTVEGTSNPNLYWYRQAAGRGLQLLFYSVGIGQISSEVPQNLSASRPQDRQFILSSKKLLLSDSGFYLCAWSWRQETEAFFGQGTRLTVV.

The CDR3: CASSERRTGELFF. The CDR3, as DNA: TGTGCCAGCAGTGAACGGAGGACCGGGGAGCTGTTTTTT. This chain links TRBV25-1 with TRBJ2-2; maybe TRBD2 (5 bases). The germline V gene encodes CDR1 MGHDK and CDR2 SYGVNS. The CDR3 totals 13 residues. With 2 bases removed from V and 5 bases from J, the gap between germline ends came to 6 bases.

A note on this clone: At one of its ends the junction is not consistent with the germline gene, which may arise from a read error. The V call is TRBV7-7, the J call TRBJ2-7, with 8 bases lining up with TRBD1. CDR3 length equals 15 residues. CDR1 and CDR2 from the germline V gene are SSHAT and FNYEAQ (reference sequence). CDR3 nucleotides: TGTGCTAGCAGCGTAAATGACGGACAGGGTGTTCAGCAGTACTTC. This translates into CASSVNDGQGVQQYF.

The chain employs TRBV7-2 and TRBJ2-1; tentative D call: TRBD1 (5 bases). Per the germline V gene, CDR1 is SGHTA and CDR2 is FQGNSA. This CDR3 contains 17 residues. Trimming removed 7 bases at V and 0 bases at J, with 19 bases between. The CDR3 nucleotides are TGTGCCAGCACCCTCCAACAGGCAGTAGTCTCCTACAATGAGCAGTTCTTC. This translates into CASTLQQAVVSYNEQFF.

This clone was seen a single time. The CDR3: CASSPDRPGGYTF. The CDR3 DNA follows: TGTGCCAGCAGTCCGGACAGGCCGGGGGGCTACACCTTC. This chain connects TRBV25-1 to TRBJ1-2; the match to TRBD1 covers 7 bases. The germline V gene encodes CDR1 MGHDK and CDR2 SYGVNS. Trimming took 5 bases from V and 8 from J; bases not matched to a gene: 8. The CDR3 is 13 residues long.

This rearrangement joins TRBV28 to TRBJ2-3, with TRBD1 identical over 8 bases. The CDR3 length is 13 residues. With V trimmed by 8 bases and J by 2 bases, 3 bases remained unmatched. Germline CDR1 MDHEN, CDR2 SYDVKM. CDR3 sequence reads: CASQDRDTDTQYF. The CDR3 nucleotides are TGTGCCAGCCAGGACAGGGACACAGATACGCAGTATTTT.

The chain is built from TRBV29-1 and TRBJ2-2; tentative D call: TRBD2 (7 bases). V lost 4 bases, J lost 1 base, and 13 bases lay in between. Looked up from germline, CDR1 is SQVTM and CDR2 is ANQGSEA. This CDR3 is 15 amino acids long. The CDR3 loop reads CSVGGGAQNTGELFF. CDR3 in DNA: TGCAGCGTTGGGGGGGGCGCCCAGAACACCGGGGAGCTGTTTTTT.

The V call is TRBV6-6, the J call TRBJ1-2; 8 bases map to TRBD1. The CDR3 covers 14 residues. V lost 5 bases, J lost 2 bases, and 4 bases stayed unmatched. CDR1 MNHNY and CDR2 SVGAGI come from the germline V gene (reference sequence). CDR3 bases: TGTGCCAGCAGTCTCGGACAGGGCAACTATGGCTACACCTTC. It yields the protein CASSLGQGNYGYTF.

The V gene is TRBV10-1, the J gene TRBJ1-5, with 7 bases identical to TRBD1. V lost 8 bases, J lost 4 bases, and 11 bases stayed unmatched. From germline, CDR1 is WNHNN and CDR2 SYGVQD (reference sequence). This CDR3 spans 15 amino acids. The CDR3 DNA follows: TGCGCCAGCGGCCGAGGACAGGAGCAGAATCAGCCCCAGCATTTT. Protein: CASGRGQEQNQPQHF.

The chain has TRBV9 and TRBJ1-1, with unresolved D. The CDR3 is 14 amino acids. CDR1 is SGDLS and CDR2 is YYNGEE in the germline V gene. V gave up 3 bases and J gave up 1 base, with 10 bases separating them. This CDR3 reads CASSATYGNTEAFF. CDR3 nucleotides: TGTGCCAGCAGCGCCACGTACGGGAACACTGAAGCTTTCTTT.

The chain joins TRBV5-8 to TRBJ1-5; D might be TRBD1 (5 bases). The ends were cut back, 2 bases at V and 8 bases at J, with 11 bases in the middle. Per the germline V gene, CDR1 is SGHTS and CDR2 is YDEGEE. This CDR3 comprises 13 residues. The CDR3 spells CASSFSGPEPQHF. Written as DNA, the CDR3 is TGTGCCAGCAGCTTTTCAGGGCCCGAGCCCCAGCATTTT.

The CDR3 here is CASSYSYAGPGNTIYF. In DNA, the CDR3 is TGTGCCAGCAGTTACTCATACGCAGGGCCTGGAAACACCATATATTTT. The chain recombines TRBV6-5 with TRBJ1-3; perhaps TRBD1 as D (5 bases). Trimming took off 0 bases at V and 2 bases at J, with 11 bases between the two ends. CDR3 length: 16 residues. From germline, CDR1 is MNHEY and CDR2 SVGAGI.

The V call is TRBV4-2, the J call TRBJ1-1, with D maybe TRBD1 (6 bases). Germline-derived CDR1 and CDR2 are LGHNA and YNFKEQ. Trimming left V 2 bases short and J 1 base short, with 11 bases between. The CDR3 length is 15 residues. CDR3 coding DNA: TGTGCCAGCAGCCAATCTCCGACAGGGAACACTGAAGCTTTCTTT. This sequence encodes CASSQSPTGNTEAFF.

V gene TRBV2 combines with J gene TRBJ2-2; D is perhaps TRBD1 (6 bases). The CDR3 sequence is 14 residues long. The germline gives CDR1 SNHLY, CDR2 FYNNEI. CDR3 nucleotide sequence: TGTGCGCTGAACTACAGGGCAAACACCGGGGAGCTGTTTTTT. Translation: CALNYRANTGELFF.

V gene TRBV28 combines with J gene TRBJ2-7, with TRBD1 matching over 9 bases. Per germline, CDR1 MDHEN and CDR2 SYDVKM. With V trimmed by 6 bases and J by 3 bases, 15 bases remained unmatched. The CDR3 is 17 amino acids. The CDR3 bases are TGTGCCAGCAGCTCCGGGACAGGGCGAGTTTACGTCTACGAGCAGTACTTC. This gives the protein CASSSGTGRVYVYEQYF.

V usage is TRBV2 and J usage is TRBJ1-5; TRBD1 matches at 7 bases. The CDR3 contains 14 residues. V shed 8 bases and J 7 bases; nucleotides not matched to a gene: 11. Germline CDR1 reads SNHLY; CDR2 reads FYNNEI. The CDR3 here is CASVRTGQGQPQHF. The CDR3 bases are TGTGCCAGCGTCCGGACAGGCCAGGGACAGCCCCAGCATTTT.

The chain carries TRBV18 and TRBJ1-5; 7 bases map to TRBD1. The trim removed 6 bases at V and 4 bases at J, leaving 6 bases unmatched. CDR3 length: 14 residues. From germline, CDR1 is KGHSH and CDR2 LQKENI. The DNA for the CDR3 is TGTGCCAGCTCTCTTGGACAGGAAAATCAGCCCCAGCATTTT. This gives the protein CASSLGQENQPQHF.

The V gene is TRBV4-1, the J gene TRBJ2-7, with 11 bases identical to TRBD1. CDR1 and CDR2 from the germline V gene are MGHRA and YSYEKL. The CDR3 covers 19 residues. The ends lost 0 bases at V and 3 bases at J; junction bases unmatched: 13. DNA for the CDR3: TGCGCCAGCAGCCAAGACTCCGGGACAGGGGGTTTCCAACACTACGAGCAGTACTTC. Translated: CASSQDSGTGGFQHYEQYF.

This clone was observed a single time. The chain has TRBV4-1 and TRBJ2-5; tentatively, D is TRBD2 (6 bases). The CDR3 sequence is 18 residues long. Trimming took 0 bases from V and 2 from J, leaving 19 bases between them. Germline V gene sequence: CDR1 MGHRA, CDR2 YSYEKL. CDR3 nucleotides: TGCGCCAGCAGCCAAGAATCGTCCCTAATTCGGGAGCAAGAGACCCAGTACTTC. Its translation is CASSQESSLIREQETQYF.

The chain has TRBV6-1 and TRBJ1-2, with 7 bases lining up with TRBD1. The germline V gene has CDR1 MNHNS and CDR2 SASEGT. CDR3 size: 13 residues. The J segment lost 4 bases and the V segment lost 6 bases, leaving 5 bases of the junction unmatched. This chain's CDR3 is CASRRQGLYGYTF. As DNA, the CDR3 is TGTGCCAGCAGGAGACAGGGTCTCTATGGCTACACCTTC.

The V call is TRBV5-1, the J call TRBJ1-1, with 7 bases aligning to TRBD1. V lost 4 bases to trimming and J lost 3 bases; unmatched junction nucleotides: 15. CDR3 size: 17 residues. Germline CDR1 SGHRS, CDR2 YFSETQ. The CDR3 region is CASSHGQVLYSDTEAFF. The DNA of the CDR3 is TGCGCCAGCAGCCATGGACAGGTGTTGTACTCGGACACTGAAGCTTTCTTT. Full variable domain (rest looked up from reference TRBV5-1 and TRBJ1-1): KAGVTQTPRYLIKTRGQQVTLSCSPISGHRSVSWYQQTPGQGLQFLFEYFSETQRNKGNFPGRFSGRQFSNSRSEMNVSTLELGDSALYLCASSHGQVLYSDTEAFFGQGTRLTVV.

This clone was recorded a few times. The gene calls are TRBV5-1 and TRBJ1-1; no clear D. The CDR3 contains 13 residues. Looked up from germline, CDR1 is SGHRS and CDR2 is YFSETQ. Trimming cost V 1 base and J 6 bases, with 10 bases left between them. CDR3 sequence reads: CASSLLDFAEAFF. DNA of the CDR3: TGCGCCAGCAGCTTGTTGGACTTCGCTGAAGCTTTCTTT.